The 5 T cell receptor beta chains given below trace back to one sample, sequenced in a study of blood T cell repertoires in COVID-19. Clones were sequenced by immunoSEQ multiplex PCR, and TCRdb holds only the in-frame ones, with some missing. The sample has around 170,000 clones, under 85% seen once. Sequenced: peripheral blood. The receptors here all came from a woman between 40 and 50 years old with acute or convalescent COVID-19.

The gene calls are TRBV19 and TRBJ1-6, with D unclear. Trimming stripped 6 bases from V and 9 bases from J, with 18 bases between. The germline CDR1 and CDR2 sequences are LNHDA and SQIVND (reference sequence). This CDR3 comprises 15 residues. The CDR3 reads CASRPAAGDSSPLHF. Here the CDR3 DNA reads TGTGCCAGTAGGCCCGCGGCCGGCGATAGTTCACCCCTCCACTTT.

J is TRBJ1-2 and V is TRBV6-5, with D hard to call. The CDR3 loop spans 12 amino acids. Per the germline V gene, CDR1 is MNHEY and CDR2 is SVGAGI. V was pared by 7 bases and J by 0 bases, with 6 bases between. CDR3 residues: CASKGANYGYTF. CDR3 DNA sequence: TGTGCCAGCAAAGGAGCTAACTATGGCTACACCTTC.

This clone was observed once. The chain is built from TRBV24-1 and TRBJ1-1; no firm D call. CDR3 size: 13 residues. The ends were cut back, 7 bases at V and 5 bases at J, with 13 bases in the middle. Germline loops: CDR1 KGHDR, CDR2 SFDVKD. CDR3 in DNA: TGTGCCACCAGATCTCCCCAGGCTACTGAAGCTTTCTTT. Encoded protein: CATRSPQATEAFF.

The CDR3 DNA follows: TGTGCCAGTAGTCCCTGGGAGAAAGAGACCCAGTACTTC. Its protein is CASSPWEKETQYF. The J gene is TRBJ2-5, the V gene TRBV19, with a tentative D call TRBD2 (5 bases). The germline CDR1 and CDR2 sequences are LNHDA and SQIVND (reference sequence). V lost 5 bases, J lost 3 bases, and 10 bases lay in between. This CDR3 region has 13 residues.

This clone was detected once. The chain combines TRBV5-1 with TRBJ1-4; 7 bases fit TRBD1. Germline CDR1 and CDR2: SGHRS and YFSETQ. CDR3 length equals 16 residues. Germline trimming cut 3 bases from V and 2 bases from J; bases unmatched to any gene: 7. The CDR3 sequence is CASSYRQGGTNEKLFF. The CDR3 DNA reads TGCGCCAGCAGCTACAGACAGGGAGGTACTAATGAAAAACTGTTTTTT.